The 32 T cell receptor beta chains presented below share a single source sample, sequenced in a study of CD8 T cells in ankylosing spondylitis. TCRdb reprocessed the 5' RACE reads with MiXCR, giving one entry per CDR3 protein. Seen here are 15,000 to 20,000 distinct CDR3 sequences, roughly 8.2% observed once, and the top ten hold less than 35%. Sequencing used blood. The receptors derive from a male donor with ankylosing spondylitis or in good health (not recorded which).

This clonotype came up a few times. V is TRBV12-3 or TRBV12-4 and J is TRBJ1-5; no clear D. The CDR3 totals 14 residues. V was cut by 3 bases and J by 6 bases, with 12 bases left in between. The CDR3 loop reads CASSFSGGFQPQHF. For the CDR3, the DNA is TGTGCCAGCAGTTTCTCTGGTGGGTTTCAGCCCCAGCATTTT.

The CDR3 loop reads CASSYLGLATDTQYF. CDR3 coding DNA: TGTGCCAGCAGTTACCTCGGACTAGCAACAGATACGCAGTATTTT. The chain employs TRBV6-2 or TRBV6-3 and TRBJ2-3; TRBD2 matches at 8 bases. The CDR3 length is 15 residues. With 2 bases clipped from V and 3 bases from J, the junction kept 4 bases outside the gene matches. Germline lookup yields CDR1 MNHEY and CDR2 SVGEGT.

This clonotype was seen many times. The gene calls are TRBV7-9 and TRBJ2-1; TRBD1 is a possible D gene (5 bases). V was pared by 5 bases and J by 2 bases, with 19 bases between. CDR1 is SEHNR and CDR2 is FQNEAQ in the germline V gene (reference sequence). The CDR3 extends over 17 amino acids. This chain's CDR3 is CASSPHLGATPYNEQFF. Here the CDR3 DNA reads TGTGCCAGCAGCCCTCATTTAGGGGCTACACCCTACAATGAGCAGTTCTTC.

This clonotype was picked up many times. CDR3 sequence (DNA): TGCAGTGCTAGACCTTGGGGACTAGCGAGATCCAATGAGCAGTTCTTC. Amino acids: CSARPWGLARSNEQFF. The gene calls are TRBV20-1 and TRBJ2-1; 10 nucleotides align to TRBD2. Per germline, CDR1 DFQATT and CDR2 SNEGSKA (reference sequence). This CDR3 region has 16 residues. The junction had 10 bases not matched to a gene; V was cut back by 2 bases and J by 6 bases.

This clonotype was found many times. The chain joins TRBV20-1 to TRBJ2-3; no firm D call. The V end was cut by 6 bases, the J end by 2 bases, with 9 bases between. This CDR3 comprises 12 residues. CDR1 is DFQATT and CDR2 is SNEGSKA in the germline V gene (reference sequence). CDR3 bases: TGCAGTGCCCTGGGCCACACAGATACGCAGTATTTT. This gives the protein CSALGHTDTQYF.

The V gene is TRBV10-3, the J gene TRBJ2-3; D may be TRBD2 (6 bases). Germline V gives CDR1 ENHRY, CDR2 SYGVKD. Trimming pared 7 bases from V and 0 bases from J, leaving 11 bases between. The CDR3 has 14 residues. The CDR3 region is CAINEAGSTDTQYF. CDR3 nucleotide sequence: TGTGCCATCAACGAGGCGGGAAGCACAGATACGCAGTATTTT.

This chain connects TRBV28 to TRBJ2-2; D could derive from TRBD1 or TRBD2 (5 bases each). Deletions cut 5 bases from V and 4 bases from J, with 14 bases between. The CDR3 is 15 residues long. CDR1 MDHEN and CDR2 SYDVKM come from the germline V gene. The CDR3 loop reads CASSRRDATTGELFF. For the CDR3, the DNA is TGTGCCAGCAGTCGCCGGGACGCAACCACCGGGGAGCTGTTTTTT.

This clonotype was seen more than once but under ten times. The rearrangement joins TRBV5-1 to TRBJ2-1; 7 positions agree with TRBD2. The CDR3 is 12 amino acids. In germline, CDR1 is SGHRS, CDR2 YFSETQ. V lost 5 bases to trimming and J lost 9 bases; unmatched junction nucleotides: 5. CDR3 loop: CASRSGGVEQFF. In DNA, the CDR3 is TGCGCCAGCAGGTCGGGAGGTGTTGAGCAGTTCTTC.

The rearrangement joins TRBV7-9 to TRBJ2-1; D perhaps matches TRBD2 (5 bases). The CDR3 has 16 residues. CDR1 SEHNR and CDR2 FQNEAQ come from the germline V gene (reference sequence). The V end lost 1 base, the J end lost 5 bases, and 15 bases lay between the germline ends. CDR3 DNA: TGTGCCAGCAGCTTAGTAGGAGGAATAGGAAACAATGAGCAGTTCTTC. Translation: CASSLVGGIGNNEQFF.

This clonotype has a handful of counts. The rearrangement uses TRBV2 and TRBJ2-1; D is unclear. With 6 bases removed from V and 6 bases from J, the gap between germline ends came to 12 bases. CDR1 is SNHLY, CDR2 FYNNEI, per germline. This CDR3 has 13 amino acids. The CDR3 loop is CASRVSPGNEQFF. CDR3 bases: TGTGCCAGCAGAGTTAGTCCGGGCAATGAGCAGTTCTTC.

This clonotype was picked up a small number of times. The gene calls are TRBV6-2 or TRBV6-3 and TRBJ1-1; perhaps TRBD1 as D (6 bases). The germline gives CDR1 MNHEY, CDR2 SVGEGT. There are 18 residues in the CDR3. Trimming stripped 7 bases from V and 5 bases from J, with 29 bases between. The CDR3 here is CASTAFGGRIRERTEAFF. In DNA, the CDR3 is TGTGCCAGCACCGCCTTTGGGGGCAGGATAAGGGAACGGACTGAAGCTTTCTTT.

In this sample, this clonotype turned up many times. The CDR3 spells CASSLTGRNTDTQYF. The CDR3 nucleotides read TGTGCCAGCAGCCTGACTGGACGGAACACAGATACGCAGTATTTT. The chain employs TRBV12-3 or TRBV12-4 and TRBJ2-3, with D uncertain. V lost 6 bases and J lost 2, with 15 bases in between. The CDR3 spans 15 residues.

The table lists this clonotype with many counts. V gene TRBV10-3 combines with J gene TRBJ2-1, with 8 bases that match TRBD2. This CDR3 is built from 15 residues. CDR1 ENHRY and CDR2 SYGVKD come from the germline V gene. The V and J ends lost 2 bases and 3 bases, in that order; junction bases with no gene match: 3. The CDR3 DNA reads TGTGCCATCAGTGAGAGAACTAGCGGCTACAATGAGCAGTTCTTC. Residues: CAISERTSGYNEQFF.

This clonotype was counted ten times or more. The chain is built from TRBV6-2 or TRBV6-3 and TRBJ2-1; D is uncertain. The CDR3 is 13 residues long. From germline, CDR1 is MNHEY and CDR2 SVGEGT. Trimming took off 5 bases at V and 5 bases at J, with 10 bases between the two ends. The chain's CDR3 is CASSREPDNEQFF. CDR3 bases: TGTGCCAGCAGTAGGGAACCTGACAATGAGCAGTTCTTC.

This clonotype appeared a few times. The V call is TRBV5-1, the J call TRBJ2-2; D ambiguous. Germline V CDR1 and CDR2: SGHRS, YFSETQ. Trimming stripped 1 base from V and 6 bases from J, with 7 bases between. This CDR3 spans 13 amino acids. The chain's CDR3 is CASSLPGAGELFF. The DNA of the CDR3 is TGCGCCAGCAGCTTGCCTGGGGCCGGGGAGCTGTTTTTT.

The chain has TRBV19 and TRBJ1-2; 7 bases map to TRBD1. Germline assignment: CDR1 LNHDA and CDR2 SQIVND (reference sequence). With 3 bases clipped from V and 0 bases from J, the junction kept 7 bases outside the gene matches. The CDR3 is made up of 16 amino acids. The CDR3 region has the DNA TGTGCCAGTAGTATCCCGCGGACAGGAGCTAACTATGGCTACACCTTC. As protein: CASSIPRTGANYGYTF.

J is TRBJ2-7 and V is TRBV28; D may be TRBD1 or TRBD2 (5 bases each). Trimming cost V 9 bases and J 4 bases, with 13 bases left between them. Germline-derived CDR1 and CDR2 are MDHEN and SYDVKM. The CDR3 consists of 12 residues. The CDR3 protein is CASSPGPYEQYV. CDR3 in DNA: TGTGCCAGTTCTCCGGGGCCATACGAGCAGTACGTC.

This clonotype occurred a few times. The gene calls are TRBV5-5 and TRBJ2-2; 9 positions agree with TRBD2. V was clipped by 2 bases and J by 7 bases; unmatched bases: 9. Germline-derived CDR1 and CDR2 are SGHKS and YYEKEE (reference sequence). This CDR3 is 16 amino acids long. CDR3: CASSFASGTLGGELFF. CDR3 bases: TGTGCCAGCAGCTTTGCTAGCGGGACTTTGGGCGGGGAGCTGTTTTTT.

The table lists this clonotype with a few counts. This chain links TRBV10-3 with TRBJ2-1; 7 bases match TRBD2. J was trimmed by 5 bases and V by 6 bases; bases with no gene match: 7. The CDR3 has 14 residues. Germline CDR1 and CDR2: ENHRY and SYGVKD. CDR3 sequence: CAIRGGLNDNEQFF. CDR3 in DNA: TGTGCCATCAGGGGGGGACTAAACGACAATGAGCAGTTCTTC.

Ten or more counts support this clonotype. The chain combines TRBV7-2 with TRBJ2-4; D not resolved. This CDR3 spans 16 amino acids. Trimming removed 5 bases from V and 0 bases from J, with 14 bases in between. The germline V gene encodes CDR1 SGHTA and CDR2 FQGNSA. In nucleotides, the CDR3 is TGTGCCAGCAGCCGAGCCCTTGGTCTAGCCAAAAACATTCAGTACTTC. Translation gives CASSRALGLAKNIQYF. The variable domain in full, with the rest retrieved from reference TRBV7-2 and TRBJ2-4, is GAGVSQSPSNKVTEKGKDVELRCDPISGHTALYWYRQSLGQGLEFLIYFQGNSAPDKSGLPSDRFSAERTGGSVSTLTIQRTQQEDSAVYLCASSRALGLAKNIQYFGAGTRLSVL.

The sample holds many counts of this clonotype. This rearrangement joins TRBV6-4 to TRBJ2-5; perhaps TRBD1 as D (5 bases). The CDR3 runs to 10 residues. In germline, CDR1 is MRHNA, CDR2 SNTAGT. The CDR3 coding sequence is TGTGGTAGACAGCAAGAGACCCAGTACTTC. It encodes CGRQQETQYF.

This chain links TRBV11-2 with TRBJ2-2, with D tentatively TRBD1 (6 bases). Germline V lookup: CDR1 SGHAT, CDR2 FQNNGV. This CDR3 has 16 residues. V was trimmed by 4 bases and J by 9 bases, leaving 21 bases between them. CDR3 coding DNA: TGTGCCAGCAGCTCCCCATCGGGACAAGCTACGCGGGAGCTGTTTTTT. Translating gives CASSSPSGQATRELFF. Based on the CDR3 plus reference TRBV11-2 and TRBJ2-2, the full variable domain is EAGVAQSPRYKIIEKRQSVAFWCNPISGHATLYWYQQILGQGPKLLIQFQNNGVVDDSQLPKDRFSAERLKGVDSTLKIQPAKLEDSAVYLCASSSPSGQATRELFFGEGSRLTVL.

The chain couples TRBV19 to TRBJ2-1, with D tentatively TRBD2 (6 bases). Germline V gene sequence: CDR1 LNHDA, CDR2 SQIVND (reference sequence). V was shortened by 5 bases and J by 2 bases, with 13 bases between the two germline ends. CDR3 size: 15 residues. In DNA form, the CDR3 reads TGTGCCAGTAGTGGGGCGGACTACGCCTACAATGAGCAGTTCTTC. Translation: CASSGADYAYNEQFF. Combining the CDR3 with reference TRBV19 and TRBJ2-1 gives the whole variable domain DGGITQSPKYLFRKEGQNVTLSCEQNLNHDAMYWYRQDPGQGLRLIYYSQIVNDFQKGDIAEGYSVSREKKESFPLTVTSAQKNPTAFYLCASSGADYAYNEQFFGPGTRLTVL.

This clonotype was counted at least ten times. The chain links TRBV20-1 to TRBJ1-5; TRBD1 matches at 9 bases. Germline V lookup: CDR1 DFQATT, CDR2 SNEGSKA (reference sequence). V shed 3 bases, J shed 2 bases, and the junction held 5 bases outside the gene matches. The CDR3 runs to 15 residues. The CDR3 sequence is CSASSGTGRNQPQHF. CDR3 DNA sequence: TGCAGTGCTAGCTCCGGGACAGGGCGCAATCAGCCCCAGCATTTT.

This clonotype was counted at least ten times. CDR3 bases: TGTGCCAGCAGTTTAGTCGGCAGGGCGGATACGCAGTATTTT. This sequence encodes CASSLVGRADTQYF. The chain joins TRBV12-3 or TRBV12-4 to TRBJ2-3, with D maybe TRBD1 (5 bases). The CDR3 sequence is 14 residues long. V lost 1 base and J 6 bases, leaving 11 bases between the germline ends.

The rearrangement uses TRBV7-3 and TRBJ2-3; D is undetermined. CDR1 is SGHTA, CDR2 FQGTGA, per germline. The CDR3 is 17 amino acids. Trimming removed 1 base from V and 1 base from J, with 15 bases in between. The CDR3 region is CASSLMGTGRGTDTQYF. The CDR3, as DNA: TGTGCCAGCAGCTTAATGGGCACCGGACGGGGCACAGATACGCAGTATTTT.

The chain joins TRBV12-3 or TRBV12-4 to TRBJ2-3, with D tentatively TRBD2 (6 bases). This CDR3 has 14 residues. Deletions cut 3 bases from V and 6 bases from J, with 13 bases between. In DNA form, the CDR3 reads TGTGCCAGCAGTTTCGCGGGGCGAGTTGATACGCAGTATTTT. Translation gives CASSFAGRVDTQYF.

The chain uses TRBV10-3 and TRBJ2-3; D is undetermined. The germline V gene encodes CDR1 ENHRY and CDR2 SYGVKD. The CDR3 is made up of 14 amino acids. V dropped 3 bases and J dropped 1 base, with 8 bases sitting between them. The CDR3 is CAISDVDGTDTQYF. CDR3 nucleotide sequence: TGTGCCATCAGTGACGTGGATGGCACAGATACGCAGTATTTT.

This clonotype was seen more than once but under ten times. The chain joins TRBV20-1 to TRBJ1-5; no clear D gene. The CDR3 runs 12 residues. The V end was cut by 6 bases, the J end by 7 bases, with 13 bases between. Germline CDR1 is DFQATT and CDR2 is SNEGSKA (reference sequence). CDR3 region: CSAHRLEQPQHF. For the CDR3, the DNA is TGCAGTGCCCACAGACTTGAGCAGCCCCAGCATTTT.

V usage is TRBV5-1 and J usage is TRBJ2-5; possibly TRBD1 for D (6 bases). This CDR3 is built from 15 residues. V gave up 4 bases and J gave up 3 bases, with 16 bases separating them. In germline, CDR1 is SGHRS, CDR2 YFSETQ. DNA of the CDR3: TGCGCCAGCAGCCAGAGAGGACAGATTAAAGAGACCCAGTACTTC. Its protein product is CASSQRGQIKETQYF.

This clonotype was counted many times. The chain recombines TRBV15 with TRBJ2-1; D possibly corresponds to TRBD1 (5 bases). CDR1 is LNHNV and CDR2 is YYDKDF in the germline V gene (reference sequence). This CDR3 contains 13 residues. V was shortened by 0 bases and J by 9 bases, with 9 bases between the two germline ends. The CDR3 spells CATSRDLGLEQFF. In nucleotides, the CDR3 is TGTGCCACCAGCAGAGATTTGGGGCTTGAGCAGTTCTTC.

There are a few counts of this clonotype. The chain uses TRBV20-1 and TRBJ2-7; tentatively, D is TRBD2 (6 bases). Between the trimmed V and J ends, which lost 5 bases and 4 bases, there was a span of 21 bases. Germline V gene sequence: CDR1 DFQATT, CDR2 SNEGSKA (reference sequence). This CDR3 is 15 amino acids long. CDR3 sequence (DNA): TGCAGTGCTCAAAAATCGGGAGAGGTCCGGTACGAGCAGTACTTC. Amino acid sequence: CSAQKSGEVRYEQYF.